Listed here is a single TCR beta chain. As yet, its antigen is unknown. The length of the CDR3 is 14 residues. Germline V CDR1 and CDR2: MDHEN, SYDVKM. V lost 4 bases to trimming and J lost 6 bases, with 16 bases between them. Measured with immunoSEQ multiplex PCR; TCRdb has only the in-frame clones, and not every one. The table records more than 70,000 clones, approximately 86% of them present only once. This sample was included in a study of T cell responses to AZD1222 COVID-19 vaccine. Study findings and constraints: After two AZD1222 doses, spike-specific TCR breadth and depth rose versus day 0. Regions 160-218 and 743-854 dominated among vaccine-associated CD4 TCRs spanning spike.

The V gene is TRBV28, the J gene TRBJ2-7; D not certain. Sequencing was performed on peripheral blood, taken on day 0 of AZD1222 vaccination. This sequence was found in an adult in good health. In DNA, the CDR3 is TGTGCCAGCAGTTACGGCGTCGGGCCCGGCGAGCAGTACTTC. Protein sequence: CASSYGVGPGEQYF. The variable domain in full, completed from reference TRBV28 and TRBJ2-7, reads DVKVTQSSRYLVKRTGEKVFLECVQDMDHENMFWYRQDPGLGLRLIYFSYDVKMKEKGDIPEGYSVSREKKERFSLILESASTNQTSMYLCASSYGVGPGEQYFGPGTRLTVT.